The entry below gives a single T cell receptor beta chain sequence along with its context. What antigen it recognizes has not been identified. The record has no base qualities; no much larger clone is one base away. The data derive from a study of blood T cell repertoires in COVID-19 (dated by TCRdb to 2020 to 2022). Describing the broader study: Samples from collaborators originated in the United States, Italy and Spain and spanned both the acute and convalescent phases of COVID-19. The prospective study material was composed of cDNA or gDNA derived from T cells, B-cell-depleted T cells, or PBMCs. Subjects who had been exposed to COVID-19, were actively infected with it, or had recovered from it provided the deeply sampled blood TCRbeta repertoires that made up the dataset. The repertoires were released in a freely available public database meant as a resource for research on the immune response to SARS-CoV-2. The samples were drawn from two sources: the first 160 participants of the ongoing ImmuneRACE study, and 950 to 1,500 subjects contributed by 6 global collaborators. A de-identified subject ID, COVID-19 status, age in years and sex were almost always included in the sample metadata. HLA class I and class II types, where available, came from metadata supplied by the sample provider rather than from assay-based typing. What the work shows at the level of the full study, not this receptor alone: The quantity of clinical and demographic metadata differed by source and by participant and was supplied without curation.

CDR1 and CDR2 (SGHDN, FVKESK) derive from the germline V gene. V loses 4 bases, J loses 1 base, and the germline ends lie 13 bases apart. The CDR3 runs 15 residues from the cysteine to the phenylalanine. Of the read, only the CDR3 DNA is kept; its 45 bases are in frame from base 1. TCRbeta CDR3 regions were amplified from genomic DNA by means of the immunoSEQ Assay, a bias-controlled multiplex PCR. In the original analysis: Nucleated cell counts per sample were estimated from amplification of reference gene primers within the assay. To quantify the absolute abundance of each unique TCRbeta CDR3 rearrangement, sequence reads were collapsed and filtered. For each sample, productive Simpson clonality was calculated by taking the square root of Simpson's diversity index across productive rearrangements. TCRdb re-hosts the immuneACCESS table, in-frame sequences only. Its copies lack some clones; in the studies checked, an unresolved V gene accounts for under half of them, and the cause for the rest is not known. Clonal size and the V and J genes are those of that table, whereas D and trimming came from the DNA. This sample gives about 270,000 clones in total; about 89% of them show up just once. Of the sample, over 2.5% falls within the top ten clones.

Enrolling through a virtual design, the prospective study's participants ranged in age from roughly 18 to 95 years and lived across 20 to 30 United States geographic areas. In the prospective study, cohorts were assigned on the basis of participant-reported clinical history obtained from a screening survey and a study questionnaire. Recovered participants in ImmuneRACE Cohort 3 were defined by two consecutive negative NP/OP PCR tests, clearance by a healthcare professional, or resolution of symptoms. Each participant in the prospective study had whole blood, serum and a nasopharyngeal or oropharyngeal swab collected by mobile phlebotomists. Prospective study participants could optionally give additional blood draws and questionnaires over an approximately two-month period. Before DNA extraction, blood samples from the prospective study were shipped at room temperature or frozen.

This sequence uses TRBV14 and TRBJ1-1; TRBD1 is possibly the D segment (6 matching bases). Sequenced material: PBMCs or T cells enriched from blood (not recorded which). The TCR originated in a woman aged 18-29 years who had recovered from COVID-19. The CDR3 loop reads CASSPTLTGNTEAFF. The DNA sequence is given as TGTGCCAGCAGCCCTACACTGACAGGGAACACTGAAGCTTTCTTT. Where the CDR3 stops, the reference TRBV14 and TRBJ1-1 genes take over; the full variable domain is EAGVTQFPSHSVIEKGQTVTLRCDPISGHDNLYWYRRVMGKEIKFLLHFVKESKQDESGMPNNRFLAERTGGTYSTLKVQPAELEDSGVYFCASSPTLTGNTEAFFGQGTRLTVV.